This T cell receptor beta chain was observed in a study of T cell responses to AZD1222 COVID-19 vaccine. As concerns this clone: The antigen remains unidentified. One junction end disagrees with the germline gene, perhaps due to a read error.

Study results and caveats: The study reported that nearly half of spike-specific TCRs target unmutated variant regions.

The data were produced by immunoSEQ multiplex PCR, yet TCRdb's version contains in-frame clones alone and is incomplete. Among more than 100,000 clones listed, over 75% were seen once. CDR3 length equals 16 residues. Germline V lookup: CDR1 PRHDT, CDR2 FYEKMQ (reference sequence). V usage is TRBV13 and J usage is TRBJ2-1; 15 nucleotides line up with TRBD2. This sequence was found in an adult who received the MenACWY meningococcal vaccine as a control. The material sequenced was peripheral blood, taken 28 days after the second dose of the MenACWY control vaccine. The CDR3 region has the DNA TGTGCCGGCAGCCCGGGGACTAGCGGGGGGTACAATGAACAGTTCTTC. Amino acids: CAGSPGTSGGYNEQFF.